These 5 T cell receptor beta chains share one sample of origin, sequenced in a study of T cells after posttransplantation cyclophosphamide. The data were produced by immunoSEQ multiplex PCR, yet TCRdb's version contains in-frame clones alone and is incomplete. The sample lists some 64,000 clones; roughly 93% were seen once. Material for sequencing was PBMCs. Source of these receptors: a woman in her 30s in good health and a related stem cell transplant donor.

The chain joins TRBV11-3 to TRBJ2-2, with D unresolved. V was clipped by 1 base and J by 7 bases, with 10 bases between them. CDR1 and CDR2 (germline): SGHNT, YENEEA. There are 14 residues in the CDR3. CDR3 in amino acids: CASSLGSGFGELFF. CDR3 DNA: TGTGCCAGCAGCTTAGGGTCTGGTTTCGGGGAGCTGTTTTTT.

This clone appeared a single time. V usage is TRBV28 and J usage is TRBJ2-7, with 9 bases that match TRBD1. CDR1 MDHEN and CDR2 SYDVKM come from the germline V gene. V gave up 5 bases and J gave up 5 bases; unmatched junction bases: 10. The CDR3 runs to 15 residues. CDR3 loop: CASSPSGTGIHEQYF. CDR3 nucleotides: TGTGCCAGCAGTCCCTCCGGGACAGGGATCCACGAGCAGTACTTC.

J is TRBJ2-7 and V is TRBV11-2, with unresolved D. From germline, CDR1 is SGHAT and CDR2 FQNNGV. Trimming removed 6 bases at V and 0 bases at J, with 9 bases between. CDR3 size: 13 residues. The CDR3 spells CASSYSISYEQYF. Here the CDR3 DNA reads TGTGCCAGCAGTTATAGTATCTCCTACGAGCAGTACTTC. Looking up the rest from reference TRBV11-2 and TRBJ2-7 gives the full variable domain: EAGVAQSPRYKIIEKRQSVAFWCNPISGHATLYWYQQILGQGPKLLIQFQNNGVVDDSQLPKDRFSAERLKGVDSTLKIQPAKLEDSAVYLCASSYSISYEQYFGPGTRLTVT.

The chain employs TRBV27 and TRBJ1-5; D call uncertain. Trimming cost V 6 bases and J 2 bases, with 14 bases left between them. The CDR3 consists of 15 residues. Germline V gives CDR1 MNHEY, CDR2 SMNVEV (reference sequence). This chain's CDR3 is CASSTTSGGNQPQHF. The CDR3 DNA follows: TGTGCCAGCAGCACCACGTCGGGCGGCAATCAGCCCCAGCATTTT.

The chain recombines TRBV6-6 with TRBJ2-3; 7 bases match TRBD1. The CDR3 extends over 16 amino acids. Trimming took 2 bases from V and 2 from J; bases not matched to a gene: 7. Germline loops: CDR1 MNHNY, CDR2 SVGAGI (reference sequence). The CDR3 DNA follows: TGTGCCAGCAGTTACCGCCGGGACAGTTACACAGATACGCAGTATTTT. Protein sequence: CASSYRRDSYTDTQYF.